This T cell receptor beta chain was obtained from a study of cytomegalovirus exposure and HLA in healthy donors (dated by TCRdb to 2017 to 2019). At the level of the whole study: The 666 repertoires of the first cohort and the 95 to 150 validation repertoires were produced on the same platform, according to a later analysis. A separate validation cohort of 100 to 150 different subjects was used in addition to the roughly 640-subject first cohort. To predict cytomegalovirus infection status, the study brought together high-throughput TCR immunosequencing, statistical association of individual TCRs with disease status, and machine learning. The study aimed to test whether cataloging public T cell receptors could reveal signatures of past pathogen exposure.

Libraries came from the immunoSEQ multiplex PCR assay. Processing in the source paper ran as follows. A statistical classification framework was built to diagnose cytomegalovirus status from the catalog of TCR beta chain sequences. Held by TCRdb, this immuneACCESS table contains in-frame sequences only and omits some clones. Under half of the omission traces to an unresolved V gene where checked; the cause of the rest is unknown. That table supplies the V and J calls and clone size; D and trimming were determined from the DNA. For this sample the table gives about 200,000 clones, of which roughly 87% were detected only once. More than 1.5% of the sample belongs to the ten largest clones. Taken from the germline V gene, the CDR1 and CDR2 loops are SNHLY and FYNNEI. Taken from cysteine to phenylalanine, the CDR3 has 14 residues. Left in the record is the CDR3 DNA by itself, 42 bases read in frame from the first base. V is reduced by 2 bases and J by 0 bases, leaving a spacing of 7 bases between them.

Concerning this clone itself: Its antigen remains unidentified. Nothing much larger sits one base from this clone, and base qualities are not available.

The donors were included in the validation cohort of some 120 subjects, a group kept apart from the 666-subject first cohort. The investigation overall reported the following: Most TCR sequences were observed very rarely across donors, whereas some public TCRs were present in many individuals. A later analysis had no HLA typing for the validation cohort, so co-occurrence there was scored across all 120 repertoires. It was suggested by the authors that the approach could potentially be generalized to other disease states and immunological phenotypes. The classifier was reported to diagnose cytomegalovirus status with high specificity and sensitivity in both the original cohort and the validation cohort. The study gave a list of about 160 TCR beta chains associated with cytomegalovirus. In vitro tests confirmed that a few of the cytomegalovirus-associated TCR beta chains recognize cytomegalovirus antigens. Of the cluster scores, about 94% were above 0 in a later analysis, which found that TCRs clustered in the first cohort also tended to co-occur in the 90 to 150 validation repertoires.

The sequence joins TRBV2 to TRBJ1-1, with no confident D gene call. This clonotype originated in a young woman in good health and CMV-seropositive. The specimen was PBMCs. Here the CDR3 is given as CASSELPVNTEAFF. The DNA reads TGTGCCAGCAGTGAACTGCCAGTGAACACTGAAGCTTTCTTT. When the CDR3 is completed using the reference TRBV2 and TRBJ1-1 genes on either side, the full variable domain is EPEVTQTPSHQVTQMGQEVILRCVPISNHLYFYWYRQILGQKVEFLVSFYNNEISEKSEIFDDQFSVERPDGSNFTLKIRSTKLEDSAMYFCASSELPVNTEAFFGQGTRLTVV.